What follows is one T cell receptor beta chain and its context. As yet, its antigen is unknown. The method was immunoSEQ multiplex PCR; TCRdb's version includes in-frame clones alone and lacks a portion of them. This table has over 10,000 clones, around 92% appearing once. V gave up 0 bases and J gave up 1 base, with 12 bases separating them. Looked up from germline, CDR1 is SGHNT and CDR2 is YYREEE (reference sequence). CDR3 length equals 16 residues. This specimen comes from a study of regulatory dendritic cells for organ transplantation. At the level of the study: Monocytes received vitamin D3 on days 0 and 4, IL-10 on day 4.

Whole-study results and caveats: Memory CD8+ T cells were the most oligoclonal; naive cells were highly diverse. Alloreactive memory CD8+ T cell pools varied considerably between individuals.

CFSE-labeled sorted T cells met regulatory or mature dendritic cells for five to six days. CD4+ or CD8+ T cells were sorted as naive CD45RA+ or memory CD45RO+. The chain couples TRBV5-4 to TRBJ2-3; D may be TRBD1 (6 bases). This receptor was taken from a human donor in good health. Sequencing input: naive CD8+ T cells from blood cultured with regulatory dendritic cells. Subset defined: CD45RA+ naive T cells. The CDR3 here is CASSLAGDIRTDTQYF. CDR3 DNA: TGTGCCAGCAGCTTGGCTGGGGACATCCGCACAGATACGCAGTATTTT. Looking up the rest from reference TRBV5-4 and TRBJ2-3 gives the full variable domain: ETGVTQSPTHLIKTRGQQVTLRCSSQSGHNTVSWYQQALGQGPQFIFQYYREEENGRGNFPPRFSGLQFPNYSSELNVNALELDDSALYLCASSLAGDIRTDTQYFGPGTRLTVL.